The text below deals with one T cell receptor beta chain. Only a few counts were recorded for this clone. The specificity of this receptor is unknown. No base quality values were provided; no much bigger clone lies one nucleotide off. From the germline V gene, CDR1 is SNHLY and CDR2 is FYNNEI. Relative to germline, V is missing 4 bases and J is missing 10 bases, with 7 bases of the junction outside any gene match. From the cysteine up to the phenylalanine, the CDR3 has a length of 15 residues. The entry retains the CDR3 DNA only, 45 bases that are in frame from base 1. Inclusion was restricted to participants for whom at least one PBMC sample before ART initiation and at least two post-ART samples were available. All participants with HIV were treated in the United States of America. Cryopreserved samples of roughly 0.85-11 million PBMC were thawed and washed before DNA extraction. At the time of the earliest PBMC sample, participants with HIV were aged between about 20 and 55 years. PBMC samples were contributed by each participant from 1-4 timepoints before ART initiation and 2-8 timepoints after ART initiation, with a median of 7 samples. Serial HIV viral load, CD4+ T-cell count, ART history and demographic data were obtained for every participant. Using a Qiagen kit on a QIAcube, genomic DNA was extracted from unsorted PBMC, with samples processed in batches of 12.

The data are from a study of long-term antiretroviral therapy in people with HIV (dated by TCRdb to between 2021 and 2023). As for the study more broadly: Collection of the earliest samples took place about a decade ahead of the 2015 WHO recommendation for immediate ART, at a time when ART was typically delayed until CD4 counts fell. This retrospective serial study examined whether starting ART and sustained HIV suppression were associated with changes in the composition and diversity of the TRB repertoire in peripheral blood. About 40% of the 30 participants with HIV were female. From 30 to 35 adults with confirmed HIV infection, the cohort provided over 150 cryopreserved PBMC samples, gathered serially across a mean of about six years (range 1-12). No cross-contamination during QIAcube processing was seen in test extractions of a monoclonal T-cell line run alongside around 31 polyclonal samples.

Sequencing of the TRB variable region was done with the immunoSEQ hsTCRB v3.0 assay at survey level resolution. TRB sequencing targeted a depth of 40,000-50,000 T-cell genomes per sample. TRB libraries were pooled and sequenced on an Illumina MiSeq using a v3 150-cycle kit. Processing in the source paper ran as follows. Analysis of repertoires was carried out in R inside a reproducible Nextflow workflow spanning QC, data transformation and analysis. LymphoSeq2, an R package for exploring AIRR-Seq data, was used to implement the custom analyses. Several samples that yielded fewer than 5000 total TRB sequences were excluded, so that approximately 200 HIV repertoires were analyzed. Among the 170 to 200 retained HIV repertoires, some 60 were collected before ART initiation and roughly 130 after ART initiation. Each repertoire was downsampled to 5000 TRB nucleotide sequences, and summary statistics were averaged across 100 downsampling iterations. The analysis kept only TRB sequences whose CDR3 regions were at least seven amino acids long. A Shannon entropy-derived clonality score and the Gini coefficient were used to measure diversity. Repertoire networks linked the top 5000 CDR3 amino acid sequences whenever two sequences differed by an edit distance of one. GLIPH2 predicted antigen specificity groups and MHC restriction for TRB CDR3 amino acid sequences. To flag known associations with CMV, EBV, HIV or tissue antigens, CDR3 amino acid sequences were compared against VDJdb and McPAS-TCR. Pre-ART, post-ART and control groups were compared with Wilcoxon signed-rank tests and Holm-Bonferroni correction. This immuneACCESS table, as held by TCRdb, lists in-frame sequences with V and J called but not all clones. Of the missing ones, under half trace to an unresolved V gene in checked studies; the others have no known cause. V, J and clone size derive from that table, while D and trimming were established from the DNA sequence. In this sample the table shows 9,500 to 12,000 clones, roughly 91% of which occur a single time. Together, the top ten hold 15% to 25% of the sample.

Overall study outcomes, separate from this receptor: The samples were dated from about 2003 to 2018, and the ART regimens that were used may be less effective than current ART regimens. Since PBMC availability was limited, sequencing covered only the TCR beta chain, with no alpha chain pairing. Expanded TRB clones identified before ART initiation dominated the repertoire across all time points, though the dominance fluctuated and decreased in many PLHIV after ART. ART initiation was associated with a significant increase in TRB diversity, but diversity stayed significantly below transplant donor controls even after long-term ART. Compared with controls, HIV repertoires had narrower CDR3 length ranges, and the network structure pointed to an antigen-experienced repertoire that shifted only slightly toward naive after ART. Inferences about post-ART repertoire changes were limited because no data were available on ART adherence, viral resistance or therapy changes. Unsorted PBMC were profiled instead of sorted CD4+ and CD8+ T cells because pre-ART samples had limited cell numbers.

The sample consisted of unsorted PBMCs, taken 0.2 years before starting antiretroviral therapy. The receptor was isolated from a woman between 40 and 55 years old with HIV. The V gene is TRBV2 and the J gene is TRBJ1-6; 10 nucleotides in the junction match TRBD1. This receptor carries the CDR3 CASSVTGGMGSPLHF. The sequence in DNA is TGTGCCAGCAGTGTGACAGGGGGCATGGGCTCACCCCTCCACTTT.